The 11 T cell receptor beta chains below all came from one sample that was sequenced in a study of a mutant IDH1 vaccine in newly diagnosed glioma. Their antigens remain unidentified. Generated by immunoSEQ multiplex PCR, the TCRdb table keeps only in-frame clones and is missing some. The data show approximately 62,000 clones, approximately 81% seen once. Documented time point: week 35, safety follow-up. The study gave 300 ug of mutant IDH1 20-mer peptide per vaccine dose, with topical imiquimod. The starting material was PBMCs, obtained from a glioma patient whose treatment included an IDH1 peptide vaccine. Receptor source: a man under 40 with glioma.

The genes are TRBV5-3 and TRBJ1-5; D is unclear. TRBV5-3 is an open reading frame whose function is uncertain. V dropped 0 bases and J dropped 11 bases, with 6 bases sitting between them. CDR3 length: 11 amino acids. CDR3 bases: TGTGCCAGAAGCTTGGGGTCGACCCAGCATTTT. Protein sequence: CARSLGSTQHF.

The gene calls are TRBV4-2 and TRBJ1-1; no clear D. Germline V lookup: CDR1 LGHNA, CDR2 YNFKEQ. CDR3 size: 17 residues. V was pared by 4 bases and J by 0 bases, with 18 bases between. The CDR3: CASSPRLLQEMNTEAFF. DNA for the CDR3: TGTGCCAGCAGCCCGCGTCTCCTTCAGGAGATGAACACTGAAGCTTTCTTT.

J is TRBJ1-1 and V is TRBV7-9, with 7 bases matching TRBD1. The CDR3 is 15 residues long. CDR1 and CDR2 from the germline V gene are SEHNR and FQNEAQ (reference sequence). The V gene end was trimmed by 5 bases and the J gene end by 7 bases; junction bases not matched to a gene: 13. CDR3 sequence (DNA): TGTGCCAGCAGCGCACAGGGGTCATTCTTGGGTGAAGCTTTCTTT. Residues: CASSAQGSFLGEAFF.

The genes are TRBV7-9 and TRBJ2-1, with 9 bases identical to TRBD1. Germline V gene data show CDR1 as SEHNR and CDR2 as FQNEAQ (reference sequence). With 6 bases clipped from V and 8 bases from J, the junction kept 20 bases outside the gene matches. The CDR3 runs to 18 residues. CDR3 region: CASSPGGTGLTSWYEQFF. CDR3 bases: TGTGCCAGCAGTCCCGGGGGGACAGGGCTCACCTCGTGGTATGAGCAGTTCTTC.

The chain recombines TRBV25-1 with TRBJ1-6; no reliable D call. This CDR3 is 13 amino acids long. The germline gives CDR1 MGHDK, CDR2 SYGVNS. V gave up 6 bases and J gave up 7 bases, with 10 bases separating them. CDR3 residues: CASSRTENSPLHF. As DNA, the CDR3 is TGTGCCAGCAGCCGGACCGAAAATTCACCCCTCCACTTT.

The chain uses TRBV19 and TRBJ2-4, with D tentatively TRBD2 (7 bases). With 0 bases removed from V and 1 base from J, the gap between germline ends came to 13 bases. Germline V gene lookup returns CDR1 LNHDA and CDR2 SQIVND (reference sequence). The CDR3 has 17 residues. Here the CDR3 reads CASSIDGGAGAKNIQYF. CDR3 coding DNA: TGTGCCAGTAGTATAGATGGGGGGGCTGGGGCCAAAAACATTCAGTACTTC.

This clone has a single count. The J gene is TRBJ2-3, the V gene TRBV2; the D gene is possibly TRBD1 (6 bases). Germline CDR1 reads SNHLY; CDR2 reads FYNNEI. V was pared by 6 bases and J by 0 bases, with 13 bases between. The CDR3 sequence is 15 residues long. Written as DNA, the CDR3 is TGTGCCAGCAGCGGTAGACAGGCAAGCACAGATACGCAGTATTTT. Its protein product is CASSGRQASTDTQYF.

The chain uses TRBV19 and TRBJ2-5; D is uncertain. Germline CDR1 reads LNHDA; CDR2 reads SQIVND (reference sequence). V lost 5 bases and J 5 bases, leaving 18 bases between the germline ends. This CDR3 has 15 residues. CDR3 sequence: CASSFRPSFGETQYF. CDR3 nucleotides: TGTGCCAGTAGTTTCCGACCCAGCTTCGGGGAGACCCAGTACTTC.

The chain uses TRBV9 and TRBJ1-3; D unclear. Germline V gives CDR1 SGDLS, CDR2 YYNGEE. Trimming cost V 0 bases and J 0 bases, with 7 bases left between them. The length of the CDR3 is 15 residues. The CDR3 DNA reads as TGTGCCAGCAGCGTAGACAGAAACTCTGGAAACACCATATATTTT. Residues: CASSVDRNSGNTIYF.

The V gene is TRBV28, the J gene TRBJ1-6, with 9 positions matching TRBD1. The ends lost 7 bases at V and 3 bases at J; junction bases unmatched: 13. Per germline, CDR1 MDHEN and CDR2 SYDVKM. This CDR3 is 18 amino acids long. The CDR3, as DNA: TGTGCCAGCACCCGTTCCGGGACAGGGAGACGCTATAATTCACCCCTCCACTTT. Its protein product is CASTRSGTGRRYNSPLHF.

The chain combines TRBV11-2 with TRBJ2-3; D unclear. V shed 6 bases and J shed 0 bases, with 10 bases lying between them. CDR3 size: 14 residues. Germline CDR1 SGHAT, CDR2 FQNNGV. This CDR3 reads CASRWAVSTDTQYF. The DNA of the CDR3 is TGTGCCAGCAGGTGGGCGGTCAGCACAGATACGCAGTATTTT.